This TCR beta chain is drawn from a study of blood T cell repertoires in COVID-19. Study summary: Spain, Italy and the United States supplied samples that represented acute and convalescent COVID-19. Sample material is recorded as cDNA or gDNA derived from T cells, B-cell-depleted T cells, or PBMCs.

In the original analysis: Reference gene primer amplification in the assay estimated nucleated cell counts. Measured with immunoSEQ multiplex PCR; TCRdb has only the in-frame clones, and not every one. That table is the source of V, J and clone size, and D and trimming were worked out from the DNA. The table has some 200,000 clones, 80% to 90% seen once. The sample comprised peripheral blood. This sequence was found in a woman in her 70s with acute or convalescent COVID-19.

The CDR3 protein is CASSLALMETQYF. CDR3 DNA sequence: TGTGCCAGCAGCTTAGCGTTAATGGAGACCCAGTACTTC. This chain joins TRBV11-1 and TRBJ2-5; no definite D call. The CDR3 is made up of 13 amino acids. Germline CDR1 and CDR2: SGHAT and FQDESV (reference sequence). V was cut by 0 bases and J by 5 bases, with 7 bases left in between.